A selection of T cell receptor beta chains follows, all from one sample in a study of somatic mutations in cytotoxic T cells in rheumatoid arthritis. Clones were read by immunoSEQ multiplex PCR, and TCRdb kept only the in-frame ones, dropping some. The sample records about 7,000 clones, roughly 55% being singletons. Sequencing used CD8+ T cells sorted from blood. The source is a woman aged 40 to 50 in good health. Each CDR3 is given with its conserved first and last residue. D genes are given only for firm matches. Clone size appears in some rows only: once, few, many, or a class for an expanded clone.

J | size | V | D | CDR3 | DNA
TRBJ1-2 | few | TRBV13 | TRBD1 | CASSFGTGGDYGYTF | TGTGCCAGCAGCTTCGGGACAGGGGGCGACTATGGCTACACCTTC
TRBJ2-7 | - | TRBV19 | - | CASSIPGPGSYEQYF | TGTGCCAGTAGTATTCCGGGGCCCGGATCCTACGAGCAGTACTTC
TRBJ2-7 | - | TRBV4-1 | - | CASSQEPTRSYEQYF | TGCGCCAGCAGCCAAGAGCCCACCCGCTCCTACGAGCAGTACTTC
TRBJ2-5 | few | TRBV2 | - | CASSDLPGEPGGETQYF | TGTGCCAGCAGTGATCTACCCGGGGAACCTGGGGGAGAGACCCAGTACTTC
TRBJ1-1 | - | TRBV10-3 | - | CAISPGQMNTEAFF | TGTGCCATCAGCCCAGGACAGATGAACACTGAAGCTTTCTTT
TRBJ2-7 | - | TRBV6-1 | - | CASSDGPGVSYEQYF | TGTGCCAGCAGTGATGGTCCAGGGGTTTCCTACGAGCAGTACTTC
TRBJ2-7 | - | TRBV11-3 | - | CASSSTAFREQYF | TGTGCCAGCAGCTCAACAGCCTTCCGGGAGCAGTACTTC
TRBJ2-7 | - | TRBV5-4 | - | CASSLGQNYEQYF | TGTGCCAGCAGCTTGGGCCAGAACTACGAGCAGTACTTC
TRBJ2-6 | - | TRBV10-3 | - | CAISDPHCQSRANVLTF | TGTGCCATCAGTGACCCACACTGTCAAAGTCGGGCCAACGTCCTGACTTTC
TRBJ2-3 | - | TRBV15 | TRBD1 | CATSRDLGTGTDTQYF | TGTGCCACCAGCAGAGATCTGGGGACAGGGACAGATACGCAGTATTTT
TRBJ2-7 | few | TRBV5-6 | TRBD2 | CASSLSSGRLGYEQYF | TGTGCCAGCAGCTTGAGCAGCGGGAGATTGGGCTACGAGCAGTACTTC
TRBJ2-6 | - | TRBV7-9 | - | CASSLATGPGANVLTF | TGTGCCAGCAGCTTAGCGACAGGCCCTGGGGCCAACGTCCTGACTTTC
TRBJ2-1 | - | TRBV9 | - | CASSVVGNSMNEQFF | TGTGCCAGCAGCGTAGTGGGCAATTCTATGAATGAGCAGTTCTTC
TRBJ2-1 | - | TRBV7-9 | TRBD2 | CASSPRLAAREEYNEQFF | TGTGCCAGCAGCCCCCGTCTCGCTGCGCGGGAGGAATACAATGAGCAGTTCTTC
TRBJ2-6 | - | TRBV27 | - | CASSFVSGANVLTF | TGTGCCAGCAGTTTTGTATCTGGGGCCAACGTCCTGACTTTC
TRBJ1-3 | medium-sized | TRBV4-1 | TRBD1 | CASSQEAQGVTGNTIYF | TGCGCCAGCAGCCAAGAAGCACAGGGGGTTACTGGAAACACCATATATTTT
TRBJ2-1 | - | TRBV7-8 | - | CASSLANNEQFF | TGTGCCAGCAGCTTAGCTAACAATGAGCAGTTCTTC
TRBJ2-3 | - | TRBV29-1 | TRBD2 | CSVEDGTSGRAEDTQYF | TGCAGCGTTGAAGACGGGACTAGCGGGAGGGCCGAAGATACGCAGTATTTT
TRBJ1-2 | few | TRBV6-5 | - | CASSYGDPRRYGYTF | TGTGCCAGCAGTTATGGGGACCCCCGTCGCTATGGCTACACCTTC
TRBJ1-2 | - | TRBV28 | - | CASSFLYGYTF | TGTGCCAGCAGTTTCCTCTATGGCTACACCTTC
TRBJ2-3 | - | TRBV2 | TRBD2 | CASTSGRKLPDTQYF | TGTGCCAGCACTAGCGGGAGGAAGCTTCCCGATACGCAGTATTTT
TRBJ2-7 | - | TRBV6-5 | TRBD1 | CASSYLTGVEQYF | TGTGCCAGCAGTTACTTGACAGGGGTCGAGCAGTACTTC
TRBJ1-3 | - | TRBV10-3 | - | CAISELQGSGNTIYF | TGTGCCATCAGTGAGCTACAGGGTTCTGGAAACACCATATATTTT